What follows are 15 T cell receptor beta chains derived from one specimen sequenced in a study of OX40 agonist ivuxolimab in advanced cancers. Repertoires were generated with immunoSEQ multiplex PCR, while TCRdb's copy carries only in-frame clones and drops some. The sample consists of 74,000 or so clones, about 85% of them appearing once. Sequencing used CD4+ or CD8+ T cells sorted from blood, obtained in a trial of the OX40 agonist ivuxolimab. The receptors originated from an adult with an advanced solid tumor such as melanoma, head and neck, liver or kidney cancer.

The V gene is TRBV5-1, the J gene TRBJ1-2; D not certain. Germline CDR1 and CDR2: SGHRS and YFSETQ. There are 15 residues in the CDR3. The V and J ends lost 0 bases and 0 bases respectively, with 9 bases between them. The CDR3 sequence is CASSLDGEANYGYTF. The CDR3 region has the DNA TGCGCCAGCAGCTTGGACGGTGAAGCTAACTATGGCTACACCTTC.

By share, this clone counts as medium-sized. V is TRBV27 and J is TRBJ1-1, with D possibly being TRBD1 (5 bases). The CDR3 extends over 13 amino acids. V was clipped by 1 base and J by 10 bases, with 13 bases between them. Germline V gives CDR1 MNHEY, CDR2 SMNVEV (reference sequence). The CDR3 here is CASSLWGSEGAFF. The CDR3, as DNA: TGTGCCAGCAGTTTATGGGGCAGCGAAGGAGCTTTCTTT.

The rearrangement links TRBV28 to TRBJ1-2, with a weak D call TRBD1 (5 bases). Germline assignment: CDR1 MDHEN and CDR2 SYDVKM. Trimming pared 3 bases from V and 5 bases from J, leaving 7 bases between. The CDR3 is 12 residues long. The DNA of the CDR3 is TGTGCCAGCAGTTTGCAGGGATATGGCTACACCTTC. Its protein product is CASSLQGYGYTF.

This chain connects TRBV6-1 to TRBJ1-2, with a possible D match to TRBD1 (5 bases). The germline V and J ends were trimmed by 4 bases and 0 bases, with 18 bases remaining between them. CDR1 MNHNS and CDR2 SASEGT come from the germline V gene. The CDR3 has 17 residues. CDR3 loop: CASSGFKGYAANYGYTF. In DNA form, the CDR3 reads TGTGCCAGCAGTGGATTTAAGGGGTACGCAGCTAACTATGGCTACACCTTC.

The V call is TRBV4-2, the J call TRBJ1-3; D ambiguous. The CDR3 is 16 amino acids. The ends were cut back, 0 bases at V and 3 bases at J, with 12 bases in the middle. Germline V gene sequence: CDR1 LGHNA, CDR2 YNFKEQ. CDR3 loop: CASSQELSFFGNTIYF. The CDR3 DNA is TGTGCCAGCAGCCAAGAATTGTCGTTTTTTGGAAACACCATATATTTT.

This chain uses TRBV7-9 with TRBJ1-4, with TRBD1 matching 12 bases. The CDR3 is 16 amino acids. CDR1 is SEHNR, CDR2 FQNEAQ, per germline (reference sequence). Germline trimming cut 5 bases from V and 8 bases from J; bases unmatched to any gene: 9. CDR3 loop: CASSPGTGGDGEKLFF. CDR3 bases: TGTGCCAGCAGCCCCGGGACAGGGGGCGATGGCGAAAAACTGTTTTTT.

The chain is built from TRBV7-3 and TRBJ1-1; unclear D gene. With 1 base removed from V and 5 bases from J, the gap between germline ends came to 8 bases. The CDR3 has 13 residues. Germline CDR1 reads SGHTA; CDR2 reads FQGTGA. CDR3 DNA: TGTGCCAGCAGCTTAAATCGGGGTACTGAAGCTTTCTTT. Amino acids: CASSLNRGTEAFF.

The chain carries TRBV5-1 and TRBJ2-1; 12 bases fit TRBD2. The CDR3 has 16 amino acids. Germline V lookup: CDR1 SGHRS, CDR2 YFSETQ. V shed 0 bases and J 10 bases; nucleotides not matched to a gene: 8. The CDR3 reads CASSLADLAGGGEQFF. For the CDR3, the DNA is TGCGCCAGCAGCTTGGCCGACCTAGCGGGAGGGGGGGAGCAGTTCTTC.

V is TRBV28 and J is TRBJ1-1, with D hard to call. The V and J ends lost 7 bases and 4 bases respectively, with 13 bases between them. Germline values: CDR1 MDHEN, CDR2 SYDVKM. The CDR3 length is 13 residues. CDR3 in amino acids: CASTLGRATEAFF. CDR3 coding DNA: TGTGCCAGCACCCTCGGAAGGGCCACTGAAGCTTTCTTT.

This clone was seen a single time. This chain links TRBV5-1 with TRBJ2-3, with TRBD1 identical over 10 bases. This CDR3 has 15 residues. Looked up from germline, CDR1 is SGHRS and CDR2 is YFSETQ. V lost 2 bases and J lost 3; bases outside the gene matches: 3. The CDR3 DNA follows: TGCGCCAGCAGCTTCGGGACAGGGGCGACAGATACGCAGTATTTT. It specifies CASSFGTGATDTQYF. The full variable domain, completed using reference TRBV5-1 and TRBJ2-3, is KAGVTQTPRYLIKTRGQQVTLSCSPISGHRSVSWYQQTPGQGLQFLFEYFSETQRNKGNFPGRFSGRQFSNSRSEMNVSTLELGDSALYLCASSFGTGATDTQYFGPGTRLTVL.

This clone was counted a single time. The CDR3 spells CASSYSGTGGYEQFF. The CDR3 nucleotides read TGTGCCAGCAGCTACTCCGGGACAGGGGGCTATGAGCAGTTCTTC. The chain is built from TRBV7-2 and TRBJ2-1; 12 nucleotides line up with TRBD1. After removal of 4 bases from V and 8 bases from J, the junction contained 6 bases not matched to a gene. The CDR3 spans 15 residues. The V gene's germline CDR1 is SGHTA and CDR2 FQGNSA.

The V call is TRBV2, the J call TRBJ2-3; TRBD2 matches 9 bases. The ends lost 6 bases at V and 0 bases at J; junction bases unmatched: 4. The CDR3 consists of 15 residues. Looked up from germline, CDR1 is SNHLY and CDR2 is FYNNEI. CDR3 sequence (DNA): TGTGCCAGCAGGGAGGGACTAGCAAGCACAGATACGCAGTATTTT. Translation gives CASREGLASTDTQYF.

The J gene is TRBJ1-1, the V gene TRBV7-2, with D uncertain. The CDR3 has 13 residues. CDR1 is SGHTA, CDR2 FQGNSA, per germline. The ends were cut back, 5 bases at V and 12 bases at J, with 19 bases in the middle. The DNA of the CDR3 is TGTGCCAGCAGCCCGGCGGTCCAAGACGGTACTTTCTTT. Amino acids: CASSPAVQDGTFF.

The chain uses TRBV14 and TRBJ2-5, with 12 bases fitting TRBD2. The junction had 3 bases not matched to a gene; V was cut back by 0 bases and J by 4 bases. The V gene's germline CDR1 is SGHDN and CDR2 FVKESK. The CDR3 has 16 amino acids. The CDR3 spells CASSQDLAGGRETQYF. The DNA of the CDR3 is TGTGCCAGCAGCCAAGACCTAGCGGGAGGGCGAGAGACCCAGTACTTC.

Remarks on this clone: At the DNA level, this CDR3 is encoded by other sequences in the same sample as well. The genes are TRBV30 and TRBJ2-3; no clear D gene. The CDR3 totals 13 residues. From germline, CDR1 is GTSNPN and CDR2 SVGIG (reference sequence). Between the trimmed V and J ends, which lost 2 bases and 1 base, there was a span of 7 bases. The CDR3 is CAWSISRTDTQYF. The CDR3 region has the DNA TGTGCCTGGAGTATAAGCCGCACAGATACGCAGTATTTT.